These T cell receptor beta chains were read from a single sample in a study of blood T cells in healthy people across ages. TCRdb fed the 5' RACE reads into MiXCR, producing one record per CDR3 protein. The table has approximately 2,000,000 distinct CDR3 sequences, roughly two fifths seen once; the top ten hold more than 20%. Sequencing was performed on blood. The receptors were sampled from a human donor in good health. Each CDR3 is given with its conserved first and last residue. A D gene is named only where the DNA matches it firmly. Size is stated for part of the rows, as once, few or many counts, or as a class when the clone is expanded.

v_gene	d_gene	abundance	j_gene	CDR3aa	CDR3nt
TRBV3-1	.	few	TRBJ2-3	CASSYTADSTDTQYF	TGTGCCAGCAGTTATACGGCGGATTCCACAGATACGCAGTATTTT
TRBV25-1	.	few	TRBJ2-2	CASSEFGQNTGELFF	TGTGCCAGCAGTGAATTTGGGCAGAATACCGGGGAGCTGTTTTTT
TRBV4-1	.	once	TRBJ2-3	CASSQVMAVVGTDTQYF	TGCGCCAGCAGCCAAGTAATGGCGGTCGTGGGCACAGATACGCAGTATTTT
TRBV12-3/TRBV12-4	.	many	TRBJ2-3	CASSQGGATQYF	TGTGCCAGCAGCCAGGGGGGGGCAACGCAGTATTTT
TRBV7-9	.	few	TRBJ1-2	CASSFDRSGHTF	TGTGCCAGCAGCTTTGATAGGTCTGGCCACACCTTC
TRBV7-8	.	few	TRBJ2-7	CASSLVVGNEQYF	TGTGCCAGCAGCTTAGTTGTCGGTAATGAGCAGTACTTC
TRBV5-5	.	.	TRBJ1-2	CASSGAGTYGYTF	TGTGCCAGCAGCGGGGCAGGGACCTATGGCTACACCTTC
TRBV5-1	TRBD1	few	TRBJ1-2	CASSPGQGISGYGYTF	TGCGCCAGCAGCCCGGGACAGGGGATTTCTGGCTATGGCTACACCTTC
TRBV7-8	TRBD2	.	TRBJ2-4	CASSFSGGARNEQYF	TGTGCCAGCAGCTTTAGCGGGGGGGCAAGGAATGAGCAGTACTTC
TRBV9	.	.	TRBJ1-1	CASSVDGGLNTEAFF	TGTGCCAGCAGCGTAGACGGGGGCCTGAACACTGAAGCTTTCTTT
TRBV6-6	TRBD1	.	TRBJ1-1	CASSQQGEVWNTEAFF	TGTGCCAGCAGTCAACAGGGGGAAGTCTGGAACACTGAAGCTTTCTTT
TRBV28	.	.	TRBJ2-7	CASSLFTGSSYEQYF	TGTGCCAGCAGTTTATTTACGGGTAGCTCCTACGAGCAGTACTTC